What follows are 21 T cell receptor beta chains derived from one specimen sequenced in a study of T cells in localized non-small cell lung cancer. TCRdb's copy holds only in-frame clones and misses some; the assay was immunoSEQ multiplex PCR. In the table there are fewer than 35,000 clones, almost 90% of which are singletons. Sample: peripheral blood, taken before any cancer treatment. The receptor source for this set is a man aged 40-75 years with stage I lung adenocarcinoma.

In DNA, the CDR3 is TGCGCCAGCGGAAGGGACAGAGGAGAGACCCAGTACTTC. Translated: CASGRDRGETQYF. The rearrangement joins TRBV5-1 to TRBJ2-5; the match to TRBD1 covers 7 bases. Germline V lookup: CDR1 SGHRS, CDR2 YFSETQ. V shed 7 bases and J 4 bases; nucleotides not matched to a gene: 7. The CDR3 contains 13 residues.

The chain joins TRBV5-6 to TRBJ2-3, with D tentatively TRBD1 (5 bases). Germline V CDR1 and CDR2: SGHDT, YYEEEE. The V end was cut by 4 bases, the J end by 2 bases, with 11 bases between. The CDR3 length is 14 residues. The CDR3 reads CASSIREATDTQYF. The CDR3 DNA is TGTGCCAGCAGCATCAGGGAAGCCACAGATACGCAGTATTTT.

The chain carries TRBV2 and TRBJ2-2; possibly TRBD1 for D (6 bases). Trimming removed 6 bases at V and 1 base at J, with 12 bases between. This CDR3 spans 15 amino acids. CDR1 is SNHLY and CDR2 is FYNNEI in the germline V gene. CDR3 region: CASSGPRGNTGELFF. CDR3 nucleotide sequence: TGTGCCAGCAGCGGACCCAGGGGGAACACCGGGGAGCTGTTTTTT. The full variable domain, in which reference TRBV2 and TRBJ2-2 provide the parts outside the CDR3, is EPEVTQTPSHQVTQMGQEVILRCVPISNHLYFYWYRQILGQKVEFLVSFYNNEISEKSEIFDDQFSVERPDGSNFTLKIRSTKLEDSAMYFCASSGPRGNTGELFFGEGSRLTVL.

The V and J genes are TRBV4-1 and TRBJ2-1, with D unclear. CDR3 length equals 17 residues. Germline CDR1 reads MGHRA; CDR2 reads YSYEKL. Trimming stripped 0 bases from V and 0 bases from J, with 12 bases between. The CDR3 nucleotides are TGCGCCAGCAGCCAAGACGGACCGACGAGCTCCTACAATGAGCAGTTCTTC. Translation: CASSQDGPTSSYNEQFF.

The chain couples TRBV14 to TRBJ1-1, with D tentatively TRBD1 (5 bases). The CDR3 extends over 14 amino acids. The germline V gene encodes CDR1 SGHDN and CDR2 FVKESK. Trimming took 3 bases from V and 5 from J, leaving 13 bases between them. The CDR3 DNA is TGTGCCAGCAGCCACGACTATAGGGGAACTGAAGCTTTCTTT. As protein: CASSHDYRGTEAFF.

This sequence joins TRBV10-1 and TRBJ2-3; TRBD2 matches 7 bases. CDR1 is WNHNN, CDR2 SYGVQD, per germline (reference sequence). CDR3 length: 16 residues. The V segment lost 7 bases and the J segment 8 bases; nucleotides outside the gene matches: 18. The CDR3 DNA follows: TGCGCCAGCACCCCGGGGCGGGGGACCCTTTGGGGTACGCAGTATTTT. It encodes CASTPGRGTLWGTQYF.

The chain combines TRBV4-1 with TRBJ1-1, with D maybe TRBD1 (5 bases). Germline assignment: CDR1 MGHRA and CDR2 YSYEKL. This CDR3 has 15 amino acids. Trimming shortened V by 1 base and J by 5 bases, and 14 bases separated the two germline ends. The CDR3 sequence is CASSQGTPEGTEAFF. CDR3 coding DNA: TGCGCCAGCAGCCAAGGGACCCCGGAGGGGACTGAAGCTTTCTTT.

The chain combines TRBV2 with TRBJ2-7; 9 positions match TRBD1. The J segment lost 6 bases and the V segment lost 7 bases, leaving 10 bases of the junction unmatched. The CDR3 covers 14 residues. CDR1 and CDR2 (germline): SNHLY, FYNNEI. The CDR3: CASTGGTGLGEQYF. For the CDR3, the DNA is TGTGCCAGCACCGGAGGGACAGGGTTAGGCGAGCAGTACTTC.

The chain employs TRBV18 and TRBJ2-1, with TRBD1 identical over 7 bases. CDR1 and CDR2 from the germline V gene are KGHSH and LQKENI. The CDR3 runs to 14 residues. Trimming removed 3 bases from V and 4 bases from J; junction bases left unmatched: 3. The CDR3 DNA follows: TGTGCCAGCTCACCCGGGACAGCTTACAATGAGCAGTTCTTC. It is translated as CASSPGTAYNEQFF.

Here the CDR3 reads CASTSGDRVAGTQYF. In DNA form, the CDR3 reads TGTGCCAGCACCTCTGGGGACAGGGTGGCAGGTACGCAGTATTTT. This sequence joins TRBV9 and TRBJ2-3; 9 positions agree with TRBD1. Germline V lookup: CDR1 SGDLS, CDR2 YYNGEE. Losses at the gene ends were 6 bases for V and 8 bases for J; bases not matched to a gene: 13. The CDR3 length is 15 residues.

This sequence joins TRBV9 and TRBJ1-6; 7 nucleotides line up with TRBD1. Germline CDR1 reads SGDLS; CDR2 reads YYNGEE. The ends lost 0 bases at V and 4 bases at J; junction bases unmatched: 1. The CDR3 has 15 amino acids. The CDR3 DNA sequence: TGTGCCAGCAGCGTAGGGGACAGTTATAATTCACCCCTCCACTTT. It specifies CASSVGDSYNSPLHF.

In its sample, this clone was seen once. The chain links TRBV14 to TRBJ2-4; 9 positions agree with TRBD1. J gave up 4 bases and V 4 bases, and 8 bases lay outside the gene matches. Germline V CDR1 and CDR2: SGHDN, FVKESK. This CDR3 region has 16 residues. DNA for the CDR3: TGTGCCAGCAGCCTGGGCCGGGACAGGGTAAAAAACATTCAGTACTTC. Encoded protein: CASSLGRDRVKNIQYF.

The V and J genes are TRBV7-8 and TRBJ1-2, with TRBD1 matching 10 bases. The V gene's germline CDR1 is SGHVS and CDR2 FQNEAQ. V shed 3 bases and J 6 bases; nucleotides not matched to a gene: 1. This CDR3 is built from 13 residues. The CDR3: CASSFGTGDGYTF. The CDR3 region has the DNA TGTGCCAGCAGCTTTGGGACAGGGGATGGCTACACCTTC.

J is TRBJ2-7 and V is TRBV11-2; 9 positions agree with TRBD1. V lost 5 bases and J lost 3; bases outside the gene matches: 5. CDR1 and CDR2 from the germline V gene are SGHAT and FQNNGV. The CDR3 spans 14 residues. The CDR3 is CASSEGQGSYEQYF. CDR3 DNA: TGTGCCAGCAGCGAGGGACAGGGTAGCTACGAGCAGTACTTC.

V is TRBV29-1 and J is TRBJ2-7; 9 nucleotides agree with TRBD1. J lost 0 bases, V lost 5 bases, and 5 bases had no gene match. Germline values: CDR1 SQVTM, CDR2 ANQGSEA. This CDR3 is built from 14 residues. CDR3 DNA sequence: TGCAGCGTTCCGACAGGGGGGAGCTCCTACGAGCAGTACTTC. This gives the protein CSVPTGGSSYEQYF.

The chain has TRBV6-5 and TRBJ2-7; 7 bases agree with TRBD1. After removal of 0 bases from V and 3 bases from J, the junction contained 8 bases not matched to a gene. The CDR3 runs 16 residues. Germline-derived CDR1 and CDR2 are MNHEY and SVGAGI. CDR3 in DNA: TGTGCCAGCAGTTACTCCCCCGGACAGGCGCACTACGAGCAGTACTTC. Amino acids: CASSYSPGQAHYEQYF.

This clone has just one count. This sequence joins TRBV20-1 and TRBJ2-5; no firm D call. The V end lost 7 bases, the J end lost 2 bases, and 8 bases lay between the germline ends. The CDR3 is made up of 11 amino acids. Germline assignment: CDR1 DFQATT and CDR2 SNEGSKA (reference sequence). CDR3 coding DNA: TGCAGTGTATTCTTACAAGAGACCCAGTACTTC. Translating gives CSVFLQETQYF.

The chain combines TRBV5-1 with TRBJ2-6, with 8 bases identical to TRBD1. Per the germline V gene, CDR1 is SGHRS and CDR2 is YFSETQ. J gave up 3 bases and V 0 bases, and 2 bases lay outside the gene matches. The CDR3 covers 16 residues. DNA of the CDR3: TGCGCCAGCAGCTTGGGACAGGGGTATGGGGCCAACGTCCTGACTTTC. The encoded protein is CASSLGQGYGANVLTF. The variable domain in full, with the rest retrieved from reference TRBV5-1 and TRBJ2-6, is KAGVTQTPRYLIKTRGQQVTLSCSPISGHRSVSWYQQTPGQGLQFLFEYFSETQRNKGNFPGRFSGRQFSNSRSEMNVSTLELGDSALYLCASSLGQGYGANVLTFGAGSRLTVL.

The chain recombines TRBV15 with TRBJ2-1, with 9 positions matching TRBD1. The V segment lost 5 bases and the J segment 3 bases; nucleotides outside the gene matches: 8. Germline V lookup: CDR1 LNHNV, CDR2 YYDKDF (reference sequence). The CDR3 is made up of 16 amino acids. The CDR3, as DNA: TGTGCCACCAGCTCTCAGGACAGGGGAGACTACAATGAGCAGTTCTTC. It codes for CATSSQDRGDYNEQFF.

This rearrangement joins TRBV5-1 to TRBJ2-1, with D perhaps matching TRBD1 (5 bases). This CDR3 has 16 residues. Trimming cost V 4 bases and J 8 bases, with 22 bases left between them. Germline CDR1 and CDR2: SGHRS and YFSETQ. CDR3 sequence: CASSGAHRLGSDEQFF. Here the CDR3 DNA reads TGCGCCAGCAGCGGGGCCCACAGGTTAGGCTCGGATGAGCAGTTCTTC.

This clone was detected a few times. The V call is TRBV6-5, the J call TRBJ2-7; D is perhaps TRBD1 (5 bases). The germline V and J ends were trimmed by 8 bases and 0 bases, with 8 bases remaining between them. The germline V gene has CDR1 MNHEY and CDR2 SVGAGI. The CDR3 length is 12 residues. The CDR3 DNA is TGTGCCAGCGACAGTTACTCCTACGAGCAGTACTTC. Residues: CASDSYSYEQYF.